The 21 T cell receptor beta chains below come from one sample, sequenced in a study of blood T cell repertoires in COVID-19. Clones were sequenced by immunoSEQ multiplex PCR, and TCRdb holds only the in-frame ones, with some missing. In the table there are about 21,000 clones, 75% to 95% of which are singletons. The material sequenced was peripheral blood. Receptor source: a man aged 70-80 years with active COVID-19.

The CDR3 DNA is TGTGCCAGCAGTCCCGTGGGGGGGTCCTACAATGAGCAGTTCTTC. Protein product: CASSPVGGSYNEQFF. The V call is TRBV9, the J call TRBJ2-1; 7 positions match TRBD2. CDR3 length: 15 residues. V lost 5 bases and J lost 1; bases outside the gene matches: 6. Germline V gives CDR1 SGDLS, CDR2 YYNGEE.

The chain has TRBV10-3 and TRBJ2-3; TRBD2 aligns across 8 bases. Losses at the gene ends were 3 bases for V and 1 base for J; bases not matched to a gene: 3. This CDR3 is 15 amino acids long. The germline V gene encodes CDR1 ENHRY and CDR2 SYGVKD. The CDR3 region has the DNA TGTGCCATCAGTGAAACTAGCGGACGCACAGATACGCAGTATTTT. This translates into CAISETSGRTDTQYF.

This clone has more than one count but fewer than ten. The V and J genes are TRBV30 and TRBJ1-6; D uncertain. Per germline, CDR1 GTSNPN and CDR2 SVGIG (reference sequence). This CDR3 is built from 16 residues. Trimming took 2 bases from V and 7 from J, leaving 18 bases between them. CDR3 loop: CAWSSRRVSRNSPLHF. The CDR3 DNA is TGTGCCTGGAGTTCCCGGAGAGTATCGAGGAATTCACCCCTCCACTTT.

The CDR3 here is CASSTIDRAVNSNQPQHF. CDR3 sequence (DNA): TGTGCCAGTAGTACAATAGACAGGGCAGTAAATAGCAATCAGCCCCAGCATTTT. This sequence joins TRBV19 and TRBJ1-5, with 7 nucleotides matching TRBD1. J lost 0 bases, V lost 4 bases, and 12 bases had no gene match. Germline V gene data show CDR1 as LNHDA and CDR2 as SQIVND (reference sequence). There are 18 residues in the CDR3.

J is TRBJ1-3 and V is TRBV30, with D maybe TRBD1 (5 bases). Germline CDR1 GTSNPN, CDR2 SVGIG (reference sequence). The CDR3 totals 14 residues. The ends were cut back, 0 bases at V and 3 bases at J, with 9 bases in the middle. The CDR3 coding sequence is TGTGCCTGGAGTGTACGGACAAGTGGAAACACCATATATTTT. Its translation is CAWSVRTSGNTIYF.

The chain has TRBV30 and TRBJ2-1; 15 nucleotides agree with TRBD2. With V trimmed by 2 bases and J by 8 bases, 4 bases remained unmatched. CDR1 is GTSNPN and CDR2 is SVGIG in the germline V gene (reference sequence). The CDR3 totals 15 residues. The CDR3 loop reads CAWSTGLAGGDEQFF. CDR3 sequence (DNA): TGTGCCTGGAGTACGGGACTAGCGGGAGGAGATGAGCAGTTCTTC.

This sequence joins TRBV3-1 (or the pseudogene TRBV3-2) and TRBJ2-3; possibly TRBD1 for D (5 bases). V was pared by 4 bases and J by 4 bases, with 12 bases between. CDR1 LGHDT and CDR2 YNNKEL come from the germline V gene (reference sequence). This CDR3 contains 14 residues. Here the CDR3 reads CASSRAGLADTQYF. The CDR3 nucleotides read TGTGCCAGCAGCCGGGCAGGGCTGGCAGATACGCAGTATTTT.

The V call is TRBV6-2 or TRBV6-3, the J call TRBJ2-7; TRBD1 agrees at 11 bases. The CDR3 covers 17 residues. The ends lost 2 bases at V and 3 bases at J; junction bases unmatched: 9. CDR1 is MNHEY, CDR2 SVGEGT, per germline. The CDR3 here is CASSYRGQGAFVYEQYF. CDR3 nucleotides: TGTGCCAGCAGTTACCGTGGACAGGGGGCATTCGTCTACGAGCAGTACTTC.

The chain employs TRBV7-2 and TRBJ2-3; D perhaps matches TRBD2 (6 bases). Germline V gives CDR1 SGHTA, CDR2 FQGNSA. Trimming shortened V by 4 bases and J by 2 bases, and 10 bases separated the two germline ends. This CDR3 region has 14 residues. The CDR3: CASSSGVTTDTQYF. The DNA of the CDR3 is TGTGCCAGCAGCTCGGGGGTTACCACAGATACGCAGTATTTT.

CDR3 in DNA: TGTGCCAGCAGCCCGGCGACAGGGTGGGAAGAAAAACTGTTTTTT. Protein: CASSPATGWEEKLFF. The chain is built from TRBV14 and TRBJ1-4; 7 bases fit TRBD1. Trimming cost V 4 bases and J 8 bases; bases outside gene matches: 10. Germline V gives CDR1 SGHDN, CDR2 FVKESK. The length of the CDR3 is 15 residues.

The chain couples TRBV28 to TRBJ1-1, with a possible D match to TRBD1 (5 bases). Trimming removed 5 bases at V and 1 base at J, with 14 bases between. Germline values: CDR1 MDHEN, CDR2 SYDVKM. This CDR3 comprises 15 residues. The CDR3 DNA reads TGTGCCAGCAGTCAGCTGACAGTTACGAACACTGAAGCTTTCTTT. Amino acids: CASSQLTVTNTEAFF.

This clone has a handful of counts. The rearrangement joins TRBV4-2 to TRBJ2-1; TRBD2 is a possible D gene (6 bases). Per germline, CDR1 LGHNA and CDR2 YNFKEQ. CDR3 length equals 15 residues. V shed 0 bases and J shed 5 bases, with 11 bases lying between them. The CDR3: CASSQDPSADNEQFF. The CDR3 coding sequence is TGTGCCAGCAGCCAAGACCCTAGCGCAGACAATGAGCAGTTCTTC.

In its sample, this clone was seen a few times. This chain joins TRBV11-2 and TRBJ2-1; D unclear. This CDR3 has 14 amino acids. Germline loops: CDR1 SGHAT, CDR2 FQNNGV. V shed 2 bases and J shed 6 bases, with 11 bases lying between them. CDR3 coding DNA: TGTGCCAGCAGCTTAAGTATTAGCCGCAATGAGCAGTTCTTC. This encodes CASSLSISRNEQFF.

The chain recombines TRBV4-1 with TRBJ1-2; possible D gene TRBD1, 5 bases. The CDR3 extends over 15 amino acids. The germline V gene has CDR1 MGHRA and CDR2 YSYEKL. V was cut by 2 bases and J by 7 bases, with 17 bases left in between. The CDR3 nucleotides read TGCGCCAGCAGCCAAATTTCCTTTGGGGGGAGTGGCTACACCTTC. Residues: CASSQISFGGSGYTF.

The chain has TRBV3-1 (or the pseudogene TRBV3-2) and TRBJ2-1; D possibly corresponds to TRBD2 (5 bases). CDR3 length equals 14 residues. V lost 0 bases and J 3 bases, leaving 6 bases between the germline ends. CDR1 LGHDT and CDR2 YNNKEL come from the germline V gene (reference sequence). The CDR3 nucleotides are TGTGCCAGCAGCCAAGACGGGGTCTACAATGAGCAGTTCTTC. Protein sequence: CASSQDGVYNEQFF.

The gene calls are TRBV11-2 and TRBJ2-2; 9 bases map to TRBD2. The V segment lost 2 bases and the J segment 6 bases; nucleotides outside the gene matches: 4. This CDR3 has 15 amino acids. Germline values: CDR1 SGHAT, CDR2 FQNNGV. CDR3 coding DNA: TGTGCCAGCAGCTTACAAGCGGGAGGTGCCGGGGAGCTGTTTTTT. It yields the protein CASSLQAGGAGELFF.

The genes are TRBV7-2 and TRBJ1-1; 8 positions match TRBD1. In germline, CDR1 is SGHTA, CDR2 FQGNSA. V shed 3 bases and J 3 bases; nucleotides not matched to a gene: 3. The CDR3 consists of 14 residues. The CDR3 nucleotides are TGTGCCAGCAGCTTCCAGGGGGCCGACACTGAAGCTTTCTTT. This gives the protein CASSFQGADTEAFF. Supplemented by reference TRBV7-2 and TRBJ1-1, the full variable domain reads GAGVSQSPSNKVTEKGKDVELRCDPISGHTALYWYRQSLGQGLEFLIYFQGNSAPDKSGLPSDRFSAERTGGSVSTLTIQRTQQEDSAVYLCASSFQGADTEAFFGQGTRLTVV.

CDR3 bases: TGTGCCAGTACAGGGGGCGGCAGACGGAACTATGGCTACACCTTC. This encodes CASTGGGRRNYGYTF. V and J are TRBV19 and TRBJ1-2; 8 bases line up with TRBD1. The CDR3 is made up of 15 amino acids. With V trimmed by 7 bases and J by 2 bases, 9 bases remained unmatched. The germline CDR1 and CDR2 sequences are LNHDA and SQIVND (reference sequence).

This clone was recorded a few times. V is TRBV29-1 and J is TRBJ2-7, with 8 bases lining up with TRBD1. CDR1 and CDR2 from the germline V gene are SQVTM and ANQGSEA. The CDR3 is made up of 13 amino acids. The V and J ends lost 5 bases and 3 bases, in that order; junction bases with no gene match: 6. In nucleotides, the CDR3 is TGCAGCGTTATCACCACAGGGGGCTACGAGCAGTACTTC. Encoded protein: CSVITTGGYEQYF.

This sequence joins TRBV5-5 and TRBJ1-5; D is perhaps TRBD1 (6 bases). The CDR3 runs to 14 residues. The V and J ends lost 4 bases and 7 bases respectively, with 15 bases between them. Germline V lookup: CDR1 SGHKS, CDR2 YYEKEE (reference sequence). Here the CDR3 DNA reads TGTGCCAGCAGCATCGGGACAAGTAACCAGCCCCAGCATTTT. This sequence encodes CASSIGTSNQPQHF. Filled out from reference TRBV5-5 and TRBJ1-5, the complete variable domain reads DAGVTQSPTHLIKTRGQQVTLRCSPISGHKSVSWYQQVLGQGPQFIFQYYEKEERGRGNFPDRFSARQFPNYSSELNVNALLLGDSALYLCASSIGTSNQPQHFGDGTRLSIL.

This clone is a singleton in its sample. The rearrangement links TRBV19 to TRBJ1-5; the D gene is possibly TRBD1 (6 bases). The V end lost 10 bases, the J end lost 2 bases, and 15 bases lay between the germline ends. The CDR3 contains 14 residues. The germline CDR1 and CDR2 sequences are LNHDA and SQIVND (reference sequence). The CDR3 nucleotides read TGTGCCACGTCAGGGGTTGGGGGCAATCAGCCCCAGCATTTT. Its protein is CATSGVGGNQPQHF. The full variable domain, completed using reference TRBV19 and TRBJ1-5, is DGGITQSPKYLFRKEGQNVTLSCEQNLNHDAMYWYRQDPGQGLRLIYYSQIVNDFQKGDIAEGYSVSREKKESFPLTVTSAQKNPTAFYLCATSGVGGNQPQHFGDGTRLSIL.